These 25 T cell receptor beta chains were sequenced from one sample in a study of T cell repertoires in cytomegalovirus infection. Their cognate antigens are unknown. A single record per CDR3 protein comes from TCRdb applying MiXCR to the reads. Among a few hundred thousand distinct CDR3 sequences listed, about 35% were seen once. Sequencing used cultured PBMCs, obtained from culture after CMV antigen stimulation. Receptor source: a human donor in good health (CMV status not recorded). Some clones in this sample may be carry-over from other donors' samples.

This clonotype was observed once. The rearrangement links TRBV19 to TRBJ2-2, with D tentatively TRBD2 (6 bases). CDR1 and CDR2 (germline): LNHDA, SQIVND (reference sequence). V was trimmed by 7 bases and J by 1 base, leaving 10 bases between them. This CDR3 region has 14 residues. Written as DNA, the CDR3 is TGTGCCAGTAATAGCGGAATGAACACCGGGGAGCTGTTTTTT. Encoded protein: CASNSGMNTGELFF.

This clonotype came up many times. The genes are TRBV19 and TRBJ1-5; D unclear. The CDR3 has 17 residues. The ends were cut back, 1 base at V and 0 bases at J, with 13 bases in the middle. Germline CDR1 LNHDA, CDR2 SQIVND (reference sequence). CDR3 nucleotides: TGTGCCAGTAGTATAGCCCAGATGCCCAATAGCAATCAGCCCCAGCATTTT. This translates into CASSIAQMPNSNQPQHF.

The chain couples TRBV5-6 to TRBJ2-3; D gene unclear. Germline lookup yields CDR1 SGHDT and CDR2 YYEEEE. CDR3 length: 13 amino acids. The V end was cut by 2 bases, the J end by 4 bases, with 8 bases between. The CDR3 DNA follows: TGTGCCAGCAGCTTTATTGACCCAGATACGCAGTATTTT. As protein: CASSFIDPDTQYF.

The chain couples TRBV7-2 to TRBJ2-2; the D gene is possibly TRBD2 (6 bases). V was pared by 7 bases and J by 3 bases, with 12 bases between. CDR3 length: 14 residues. Per germline, CDR1 SGHTA and CDR2 FQGNSA. DNA for the CDR3: TGTGCCAGCAACGACGGGGGTTACACCGGGGAGCTGTTTTTT. It encodes CASNDGGYTGELFF.

The table lists this clonotype with many counts. The rearrangement joins TRBV5-1 to TRBJ1-1; no definite D call. CDR3 length equals 13 residues. V was clipped by 4 bases and J by 4 bases, with 11 bases between them. Germline assignment: CDR1 SGHRS and CDR2 YFSETQ. The CDR3 nucleotides are TGCGCCAGCAGCCTTGGGGAAGTCACTGAAGCTTTCTTT. It specifies CASSLGEVTEAFF.

This chain joins TRBV6-1 and TRBJ2-7, with TRBD2 as a possible D gene (6 bases). The CDR3 has 14 amino acids. V dropped 4 bases and J dropped 7 bases, with 17 bases sitting between them. CDR1 MNHNS and CDR2 SASEGT come from the germline V gene. CDR3 DNA sequence: TGTGCCAGCAGTGGGGGATATGGGACTGCGGAGCAGTACTTC. It specifies CASSGGYGTAEQYF.

The chain joins TRBV7-9 to TRBJ2-1, with 8 bases fitting TRBD2. The CDR3 is 15 amino acids. CDR1 is SEHNR, CDR2 FQNEAQ, per germline (reference sequence). J was trimmed by 7 bases and V by 2 bases; bases with no gene match: 7. The CDR3 DNA is TGTGCCAGCAGCTTACAAACTAGCGGAAGGAATGAGCAGTTCTTC. This gives the protein CASSLQTSGRNEQFF.

The J gene is TRBJ2-1, the V gene TRBV19; D is undetermined. V lost 4 bases to trimming and J lost 7 bases, with 20 bases between them. The CDR3 covers 16 residues. Germline-derived CDR1 and CDR2 are LNHDA and SQIVND (reference sequence). CDR3 protein: CASSNVAGHKGNEQFF. CDR3 sequence (DNA): TGTGCCAGTAGTAATGTAGCCGGGCATAAAGGGAATGAGCAGTTCTTC.

J is TRBJ2-7 and V is TRBV12-3 or TRBV12-4; 11 bases map to TRBD2. Trimming took 6 bases from V and 2 from J; bases not matched to a gene: 9. The CDR3 length is 16 residues. The chain's CDR3 is CASSYMGLAETYEQYF. DNA for the CDR3: TGTGCCAGCAGCTACATGGGACTAGCGGAGACCTACGAGCAGTACTTC.

This clonotype was counted a few times. The chain uses TRBV15 and TRBJ2-1; no definite D call. CDR1 and CDR2 from the germline V gene are LNHNV and YYDKDF (reference sequence). CDR3 size: 12 residues. Trimming took 7 bases from V and 8 from J, leaving 12 bases between them. CDR3 sequence (DNA): TGTGCCACCAACAAAAAGGGTGATGAGCAGTTCTTC. Protein: CATNKKGDEQFF. The whole variable domain, remainder taken from reference TRBV15 and TRBJ2-1, is DAMVIQNPRYQVTQFGKPVTLSCSQTLNHNVMYWYQQKSSQAPKLLFHYYDKDFNNEADTPDNFQSRRPNTSFCFLDIRSPGLGDTAMYLCATNKKGDEQFFGPGTRLTVL.

This clonotype turned up a few times. The chain employs TRBV7-9 and TRBJ2-1; 10 bases match TRBD2. Germline trimming cut 4 bases from V and 10 bases from J; bases unmatched to any gene: 13. The germline gives CDR1 SEHNR, CDR2 FQNEAQ (reference sequence). This CDR3 spans 16 amino acids. The CDR3 loop reads CASSSWVASGSHEQFF. DNA for the CDR3: TGTGCCAGCAGCTCCTGGGTGGCTAGCGGGAGCCACGAGCAGTTCTTC. The variable domain in full, with the rest retrieved from reference TRBV7-9 and TRBJ2-1, is DTGVSQNPRHKITKRGQNVTFRCDPISEHNRLYWYRQTLGQGPEFLTYFQNEAQLEKSRLLSDRFSAERPKGSFSTLEIQRTEQGDSAMYLCASSSWVASGSHEQFFGPGTRLTVL.

V and J are TRBV12-3 or TRBV12-4 and TRBJ2-5; 8 bases are shared with TRBD1. With V trimmed by 5 bases and J by 5 bases, 10 bases remained unmatched. The CDR3 is made up of 15 amino acids. CDR3 DNA: TGTGCCAGCAGTCCTCTACAGGGGGGTCAGGAGACCCAGTACTTC. Protein product: CASSPLQGGQETQYF.

V usage is TRBV5-6 and J usage is TRBJ2-2; D is unresolved. V was trimmed by 2 bases and J by 4 bases, leaving 9 bases between them. The V gene's germline CDR1 is SGHDT and CDR2 YYEEEE. The CDR3 runs 14 residues. The CDR3 nucleotides are TGTGCCAGCAGCTTTTTCCTTATCACCGGGGAGCTGTTTTTT. Its translation is CASSFFLITGELFF.

CDR3: CASNRGVSYEQYV. CDR3 nucleotides: TGTGCCAGCAACCGAGGGGTCTCCTACGAGCAGTACGTC. The rearrangement uses TRBV6-2 or TRBV6-3 and TRBJ2-7; D could derive from TRBD1 or TRBD2 (5 bases each). Looked up from germline, CDR1 is MNHEY and CDR2 is SVGEGT. V lost 7 bases and J 0 bases, leaving 10 bases between the germline ends. This CDR3 comprises 13 residues.

The chain carries TRBV7-2 and TRBJ2-1, with 11 bases identical to TRBD2. With 1 base clipped from V and 9 bases from J, the junction kept 14 bases outside the gene matches. This CDR3 is 18 amino acids long. Germline V lookup: CDR1 SGHTA, CDR2 FQGNSA. This CDR3 reads CASSLGVLAGEEYSEQFF. CDR3 DNA sequence: TGTGCCAGCAGCTTAGGCGTACTAGCGGGAGAAGAATATAGTGAGCAGTTCTTC.

V usage is TRBV10-3 and J usage is TRBJ1-5; 7 bases line up with TRBD1. CDR3 length equals 15 residues. Germline V CDR1 and CDR2: ENHRY, SYGVKD. Trimming removed 1 base from V and 4 bases from J; junction bases left unmatched: 4. The DNA for the CDR3 is TGTGCCATCAGTGAGTTAGGGACAGATAATCAGCCCCAGCATTTT. This gives the protein CAISELGTDNQPQHF.

This clonotype was seen more than once but under ten times. The rearrangement links TRBV12-3 or TRBV12-4 to TRBJ2-1; D is undetermined. Trimming cost V 4 bases and J 6 bases, with 16 bases left between them. There are 15 residues in the CDR3. The CDR3 loop reads CASSSSPQDRNEQFF. For the CDR3, the DNA is TGTGCCAGCAGTTCCTCTCCCCAAGACCGCAATGAGCAGTTCTTC.

V usage is TRBV7-2 and J usage is TRBJ2-7; no clear D gene. The CDR3 covers 14 residues. Germline V gene lookup returns CDR1 SGHTA and CDR2 FQGNSA. With 1 base removed from V and 3 bases from J, the gap between germline ends came to 10 bases. CDR3 nucleotide sequence: TGTGCCAGCAGCTTAGGTGGCTTTTACTACGAGCAGTACGTC. The encoded protein is CASSLGGFYYEQYV.

The V call is TRBV12-3 or TRBV12-4, the J call TRBJ2-3; D is possibly TRBD2 (7 bases). The CDR3 covers 15 residues. V was pared by 7 bases and J by 0 bases, with 14 bases between. The CDR3 region is CASIIRGASTDTQYF. The DNA for the CDR3 is TGTGCCAGCATCATCCGGGGGGCGAGCACAGATACGCAGTATTTT.

The chain links TRBV5-5 to TRBJ2-5; D is uncertain. The CDR3 is made up of 12 amino acids. In germline, CDR1 is SGHKS, CDR2 YYEKEE (reference sequence). With 1 base removed from V and 4 bases from J, the gap between germline ends came to 5 bases. Here the CDR3 reads CASSLKSETQYF. CDR3 coding DNA: TGTGCCAGCAGCTTGAAATCAGAGACCCAGTACTTC.

This clonotype appeared a few times. The V gene is TRBV27, the J gene TRBJ2-7; 7 nucleotides agree with TRBD1. The CDR3 covers 13 residues. The V and J ends lost 6 bases and 2 bases, in that order; junction bases with no gene match: 4. Per germline, CDR1 MNHEY and CDR2 SMNVEV (reference sequence). The CDR3 DNA is TGTGCCAGCAGACGGGGACAGCCCTACGAGCAGTACTTC. It encodes CASRRGQPYEQYF.

This clonotype was seen only a few times. This chain uses TRBV29-1 with TRBJ2-2, with D maybe TRBD1 (6 bases). Trimming pared 7 bases from V and 4 bases from J, leaving 16 bases between. CDR1 and CDR2 from the germline V gene are SQVTM and ANQGSEA. This CDR3 has 14 amino acids. As DNA, the CDR3 is TGCAGCGCCGGACGGGACACTTCCACCGGGGAGCTGTTTTTT. Its protein product is CSAGRDTSTGELFF.

This clonotype came up many times. The rearrangement joins TRBV7-2 to TRBJ1-6; D is unresolved. This CDR3 spans 17 amino acids. Germline-derived CDR1 and CDR2 are SGHTA and FQGNSA. Trimming took off 1 base at V and 2 bases at J, with 12 bases between the two ends. The CDR3 spells CASSLGLSSPYNSPLHF. CDR3 nucleotides: TGTGCCAGCAGCTTAGGACTTTCTAGCCCCTATAATTCACCCCTCCACTTT.

This rearrangement joins TRBV20-1 to TRBJ1-6; the match to TRBD1 covers 9 bases. Germline CDR1 reads DFQATT; CDR2 reads SNEGSKA (reference sequence). The J segment lost 7 bases and the V segment lost 3 bases, leaving 7 bases of the junction unmatched. CDR3 length: 15 residues. CDR3 bases: TGCAGTGCTAGGGAGGGACAGGGCGGGAATTCACCCCTCCACTTT. Translated, it gives CSAREGQGGNSPLHF.

This clonotype was seen many times. The gene calls are TRBV10-3 and TRBJ2-7; a possible D gene is TRBD2 (5 bases). Per the germline V gene, CDR1 is ENHRY and CDR2 is SYGVKD. The CDR3 is 13 amino acids. Trimming removed 7 bases at V and 3 bases at J, with 13 bases between. The CDR3 DNA is TGTGCCATCAACAACGGGGATCACTACGAGCAGTACTTC. It is translated as CAINNGDHYEQYF.